The 8 T cell receptor beta chains given below trace back to one sample, sequenced in a study of CD8 T cells in ankylosing spondylitis. The study's findings and limits: Roughly eight highly homologous variants made up a TCR beta motif, and this motif appeared characteristic of ankylosing spondylitis blood.

One entry per CDR3 protein results from TCRdb running MiXCR on the 5' RACE reads. This sample has about 220,000 distinct CDR3 sequences, with about 16% found just once. Antigens for these TCRs are unknown. Sequenced: blood, either unsorted or a sorted T cell fraction (not recorded which). These receptors all stem from a male donor with ankylosing spondylitis.

This clonotype turned up a few times. This chain connects TRBV5-4 to TRBJ1-1; TRBD1 aligns across 8 bases. Germline CDR1 is SGHNT and CDR2 is YYREEE (reference sequence). Germline trimming cut 4 bases from V and 5 bases from J; bases unmatched to any gene: 7. The CDR3 totals 14 residues. The CDR3 here is CASSAGQGGTEAFF. The CDR3 DNA sequence: TGTGCCAGCAGCGCAGGACAGGGAGGTACTGAAGCTTTCTTT.

This sequence joins TRBV30 and TRBJ1-1, with 10 bases lining up with TRBD1. This CDR3 has 12 amino acids. V lost 8 bases, J lost 4 bases, and 4 bases stayed unmatched. Germline V gene sequence: CDR1 GTSNPN, CDR2 SVGIG (reference sequence). CDR3 nucleotide sequence: TGTGCCGGACAGGGGGGTTTCACTGAAGCTTTCTTT. Its translation: CAGQGGFTEAFF.

This sequence joins TRBV12-3 or TRBV12-4 and TRBJ2-1; 8 nucleotides line up with TRBD2. V lost 5 bases, J lost 8 bases, and 11 bases stayed unmatched. This CDR3 spans 15 amino acids. CDR3 in DNA: TGTGCCAGCAGTGACTGGACTAGCTTCCCAGATGAGCAGTTCTTC. Protein sequence: CASSDWTSFPDEQFF.

This clonotype came up a few times. The chain couples TRBV6-1 to TRBJ1-5; perhaps TRBD1 as D (5 bases). The CDR3 is 15 amino acids. CDR1 MNHNS and CDR2 SASEGT come from the germline V gene. V dropped 1 base and J dropped 2 bases, with 9 bases sitting between them. The DNA for the CDR3 is TGTGCCAGCAGTGAAGGATGGGGGGGCAATCAGCCCCAGCATTTT. Its translation: CASSEGWGGNQPQHF.

This clonotype was seen at least ten times. CDR3 DNA: TGCGCCAGCAGCCCGCTAGGCACAGATACGCAGTATTTT. Amino acid sequence: CASSPLGTDTQYF. The rearrangement joins TRBV5-1 to TRBJ2-3; no definite D call. The V gene lost 4 bases and the J gene lost 1 base, with 7 bases spanning the gap. The germline gives CDR1 SGHRS, CDR2 YFSETQ. CDR3 length equals 13 residues.

The chain employs TRBV4-1 and TRBJ2-3; TRBD1 or TRBD2 may be the D gene (6 bases each). Germline V CDR1 and CDR2: MGHRA, YSYEKL. The CDR3 consists of 13 residues. V was clipped by 2 bases and J by 6 bases, with 9 bases between them. Written as DNA, the CDR3 is TGCGCCAGCAGCCAAATAGGGGGGGATACGCAGTATTTT. Translating it yields CASSQIGGDTQYF.

The rearrangement joins TRBV5-6 to TRBJ2-1; 12 bases are a match to TRBD2. J lost 3 bases, V lost 0 bases, and 7 bases had no gene match. Germline V lookup: CDR1 SGHDT, CDR2 YYEEEE. The CDR3 is made up of 18 amino acids. For the CDR3, the DNA is TGTGCCAGCAGCTTGGGACTAGCGGGGGATAGAAGCTACAATGAGCAGTTCTTC. Its protein is CASSLGLAGDRSYNEQFF.

This clonotype has a count of ten or more. An end of the junction does not agree with germline; a read error may underlie this. The chain carries TRBV4-1 and TRBJ2-1; D perhaps matches TRBD1 (6 bases). Per germline, CDR1 MGHRA and CDR2 YSYEKL. CDR3 length: 13 residues. The CDR3 loop is CASSPGQYNEQFF. The DNA for the CDR3 is TGTGCCAGCAGTCCCGGACAGTACAATGAGCAGTTCTTC.